These 19 T cell receptor beta chains were all obtained from the same sample, sequenced in a study of cytomegalovirus exposure and HLA in healthy donors. A multiplex PCR was run with 60 Vbeta primers and 13 Jbeta primers. The data were produced by immunoSEQ multiplex PCR, yet TCRdb's version contains in-frame clones alone and is incomplete. The sample contains about 190,000 clones, 60% to 80% of which appear only once. Sequencing was performed on PBMCs. The receptors derive from a woman aged 18-35 years in good health and CMV-seronegative.

The CDR3 sequence: CASSVRGTDSGNTIYF. The CDR3 DNA is TGTGCCAGCAGCGTAAGGGGCACCGACTCTGGAAACACCATATATTTT. The rearrangement uses TRBV9 and TRBJ1-3, with D perhaps matching TRBD1 (5 bases). V was cut by 1 base and J by 0 bases, with 11 bases left in between. The CDR3 runs 16 residues. Germline V lookup: CDR1 SGDLS, CDR2 YYNGEE.

The rearrangement uses TRBV6-5 and TRBJ2-7; tentative D call: TRBD1 (5 bases). The CDR3 runs 15 residues. The germline V gene has CDR1 MNHEY and CDR2 SVGAGI. V was trimmed by 5 bases and J by 1 base, leaving 15 bases between them. The CDR3 DNA sequence: TGTGCCAGCAGTCCCTCAAGGACAAGGTCCTACGAGCAGTACTTC. It translates to CASSPSRTRSYEQYF.

The J gene is TRBJ1-2, the V gene TRBV6-5; D is uncertain. Germline V gene lookup returns CDR1 MNHEY and CDR2 SVGAGI. The CDR3 is made up of 12 amino acids. Deletions cut 1 base from V and 8 bases from J, with 8 bases between. The CDR3: CASSYYFGGYTF. The CDR3 nucleotides read TGTGCCAGCAGTTACTACTTCGGGGGCTACACCTTC.

In its sample, this clone was seen a few times. This chain connects TRBV5-1 to TRBJ2-5, with 8 bases that match TRBD2. Germline V gene sequence: CDR1 SGHRS, CDR2 YFSETQ. The ends lost 3 bases at V and 6 bases at J; junction bases unmatched: 7. The CDR3 is made up of 14 amino acids. The DNA of the CDR3 is TGCGCCAGCAGCTCCCCGGGACTAGAAAAGACCCAGTACTTC. This codes for CASSSPGLEKTQYF.

The chain links TRBV9 to TRBJ2-1; 7 nucleotides line up with TRBD1. Germline V lookup: CDR1 SGDLS, CDR2 YYNGEE. The CDR3 runs to 14 residues. V lost 2 bases and J lost 5; bases outside the gene matches: 4. The CDR3 reads CASSVEGTDNEQFF. The CDR3 DNA is TGTGCCAGCAGCGTTGAAGGGACAGACAATGAGCAGTTCTTC.

This chain joins TRBV7-2 and TRBJ1-2; 7 bases match TRBD1. Germline V CDR1 and CDR2: SGHTA, FQGNSA. CDR3 length: 14 amino acids. With 4 bases clipped from V and 0 bases from J, the junction kept 2 bases outside the gene matches. CDR3 bases: TGTGCCAGCAGCTACGGGACAGCTAACTATGGCTACACCTTC. Translated, it gives CASSYGTANYGYTF.

The chain recombines TRBV5-1 with TRBJ2-7; 8 nucleotides line up with TRBD2. Looked up from germline, CDR1 is SGHRS and CDR2 is YFSETQ. This CDR3 is built from 15 residues. Germline trimming cut 3 bases from V and 3 bases from J; bases unmatched to any gene: 8. CDR3 loop: CASSWAGGASYEQYF. The CDR3 DNA is TGCGCCAGCAGCTGGGCGGGGGGAGCTAGCTACGAGCAGTACTTC.

The chain joins TRBV6-1 to TRBJ1-6, with a possible D match to TRBD1 (6 bases). The germline CDR1 and CDR2 sequences are MNHNS and SASEGT. The CDR3 is made up of 15 amino acids. V lost 3 bases and J 13 bases, leaving 19 bases between the germline ends. The CDR3 DNA reads TGTGCCAGCAGTGACCCGCTCCAACAGGGTGAGCCCCTCCACTTT. This gives the protein CASSDPLQQGEPLHF.

The chain joins TRBV4-1 to TRBJ1-1, with TRBD1 matching 12 bases. J was trimmed by 6 bases and V by 1 base; bases with no gene match: 9. The CDR3 totals 17 residues. The germline V gene encodes CDR1 MGHRA and CDR2 YSYEKL. CDR3 amino acids: CASSQGPGQGARSEAFF. In DNA, the CDR3 is TGCGCCAGCAGCCAAGGACCGGGACAGGGGGCGAGGTCTGAAGCTTTCTTT.

V usage is TRBV5-1 and J usage is TRBJ2-7; possibly TRBD1 for D (6 bases). The germline V gene has CDR1 SGHRS and CDR2 YFSETQ. The CDR3 runs to 13 residues. Between the trimmed V and J ends, which lost 1 base and 6 bases, there was a span of 11 bases. The CDR3 is CASSLPGVPEQYF. CDR3 coding DNA: TGCGCCAGCAGCTTGCCAGGGGTCCCCGAGCAGTACTTC. The full variable domain, rest sourced from reference TRBV5-1 and TRBJ2-7, is KAGVTQTPRYLIKTRGQQVTLSCSPISGHRSVSWYQQTPGQGLQFLFEYFSETQRNKGNFPGRFSGRQFSNSRSEMNVSTLELGDSALYLCASSLPGVPEQYFGPGTRLTVT.

This clone has just a few counts. This rearrangement joins TRBV6-6 to TRBJ1-2; a weak D match, TRBD1 (6 bases). Germline V gene sequence: CDR1 MNHNY, CDR2 SVGAGI (reference sequence). The ends were cut back, 6 bases at V and 2 bases at J, with 13 bases in the middle. The CDR3 spans 14 residues. CDR3 region: CASSPGTTNYGYTF. In DNA form, the CDR3 reads TGTGCCAGCAGCCCCGGGACAACGAACTATGGCTACACCTTC.

To note about this clone: One end of the junction is discordant with germline, which a read error may explain. The chain is built from TRBV10-1 and TRBJ1-4, with TRBD1 as a possible D gene (6 bases). Per germline, CDR1 WNHNN and CDR2 SYGVQD (reference sequence). The CDR3 is 13 residues long. CDR3 loop: CATSLQGVEKLFF. The DNA for the CDR3 is TGCGCCACCAGTTTACAGGGAGTGGAAAAACTGTTTTTT.

The gene calls are TRBV30 and TRBJ2-7; D may be TRBD2 (5 bases). Trimming removed 8 bases from V and 3 bases from J, with 14 bases in between. CDR3 length: 12 amino acids. Germline CDR1 GTSNPN, CDR2 SVGIG (reference sequence). This CDR3 is CAGLSLGYEQYF. Written as DNA, the CDR3 is TGTGCCGGACTGTCCCTCGGCTACGAGCAGTACTTC.

This chain connects TRBV27 to TRBJ2-7, with D perhaps TRBD2 (7 bases). CDR3 length: 14 amino acids. Deletions cut 2 bases from V and 6 bases from J, with 14 bases between. Germline V CDR1 and CDR2: MNHEY, SMNVEV (reference sequence). The CDR3 coding sequence is TGTGCCAGCAGTTTAAGTCCAGGGGAGGGCGAGCAGTACTTC. Residues: CASSLSPGEGEQYF.

This clone was counted a few times. The CDR3 DNA reads TGTGCCACCGCGGGGAGCGATCTAATCAATTCACCCCTCCACTTT. It translates to CATAGSDLINSPLHF. V and J are TRBV7-9 and TRBJ1-6; no firm D call. Germline loops: CDR1 SEHNR, CDR2 FQNEAQ (reference sequence). The V end lost 10 bases, the J end lost 7 bases, and 20 bases lay between the germline ends. CDR3 length equals 15 residues.

This clone was counted a single time. This chain links TRBV9 with TRBJ2-5, with TRBD2 matching over 11 bases. Germline V gene lookup returns CDR1 SGDLS and CDR2 YYNGEE. The CDR3 contains 16 residues. Germline trimming cut 7 bases from V and 1 base from J; bases unmatched to any gene: 9. In DNA, the CDR3 is TGTGCCAGCTCCAAACTAGCGGGAGTTTCCCAAGAGACCCAGTACTTC. Encoded protein: CASSKLAGVSQETQYF.

The chain is built from TRBV11-2 and TRBJ2-1; 10 positions agree with TRBD2. Germline CDR1 reads SGHAT; CDR2 reads FQNNGV. The CDR3 consists of 18 residues. V dropped 1 base and J dropped 3; count of bases not matched to a gene: 9. The DNA of the CDR3 is TGTGCCAGCAGCTTAGTCGGCAGCGGGGGGGCTTACTACAATGAGCAGTTCTTC. Its protein is CASSLVGSGGAYYNEQFF.

A word on this clone: The identical CDR3 is also encoded by other nucleotide sequences in the sample. The chain links TRBV5-6 to TRBJ1-6; possibly TRBD1 for D (5 bases). Germline assignment: CDR1 SGHDT and CDR2 YYEEEE. This CDR3 is 14 amino acids long. V was shortened by 2 bases and J by 9 bases, with 12 bases between the two germline ends. The chain's CDR3 is CASSFRPQGSPLHF. CDR3 DNA sequence: TGTGCCAGCAGCTTCCGGCCCCAGGGTTCACCCCTCCACTTT. Full variable domain (missing parts from reference TRBV5-6 and TRBJ1-6): DAGVTQSPTHLIKTRGQQVTLRCSPKSGHDTVSWYQQALGQGPQFIFQYYEEEERQRGNFPDRFSGHQFPNYSSELNVNALLLGDSALYLCASSFRPQGSPLHFGNGTRLTVT.

The rearrangement joins TRBV5-1 to TRBJ1-1, with D unresolved. CDR1 and CDR2 from the germline V gene are SGHRS and YFSETQ. This CDR3 is built from 15 residues. Trimming shortened V by 1 base and J by 4 bases, and 14 bases separated the two germline ends. CDR3 DNA sequence: TGCGCCAGCAGCTTGACCATCCAGGTGAGCACTGAAGCTTTCTTT. Translating gives CASSLTIQVSTEAFF. The variable domain in full, completed from reference TRBV5-1 and TRBJ1-1, reads KAGVTQTPRYLIKTRGQQVTLSCSPISGHRSVSWYQQTPGQGLQFLFEYFSETQRNKGNFPGRFSGRQFSNSRSEMNVSTLELGDSALYLCASSLTIQVSTEAFFGQGTRLTVV.